The rows below give T cell receptor beta chains drawn from one sample of a study of shared T cell receptors in the human thymus. Libraries were prepared by immunoSEQ multiplex PCR; TCRdb keeps only in-frame clonotypes and omits some of them. This sample has over 450,000 clones; around 82% occur once, and the top ten carry about 0.012%. This same sample was also taken into another study, of human thymus T cells.

Material: thymocytes. The receptor set was obtained from a boy younger than two with a congenital heart defect. The CDR3 runs from the conserved cysteine through the conserved F or W. Clone size is stated in some rows and not others, as once, few, many or a class when expanded.

V gene	J gene	clone size	CDR3 protein
TRBV29-1	TRBJ2-1	NA	CSVESASGYNEQFF
TRBV5-1	TRBJ1-1	NA	CASTTGGANTEAFF
TRBV6-1	TRBJ2-7	NA	CASSGRKGAAYEQYF
TRBV28	TRBJ2-7	NA	CASSSHQGAFSSYEQYF
TRBV30	TRBJ2-5	NA	CAWSSRGETQYF
TRBV5-4	TRBJ2-1	NA	CASSAYLFGQGVPSYNEQFF
TRBV6-1	NA	NA	CASTQSRGEHEQYF
TRBV18	TRBJ2-7	NA	CASSLDFNRRRYEQYF
TRBV25-1	TRBJ2-7	NA	CASIGPASGSLSYEQYF
TRBV15	TRBJ2-7	NA	CATSRDSARSYEQYF
TRBV7-8	TRBJ2-7	NA	CASSLRWGRESSYEQYF
TRBV7-3	TRBJ2-7	NA	CASSPNPSGRTDEQYF
TRBV14	TRBJ2-4	NA	CASSHTGDLAKNIQYF
TRBV5-6	TRBJ2-7	once	CASSLVLTSYEQYF
TRBV7-2	TRBJ2-7	NA	CASSLRMGQGRIYEQYF
TRBV21-1	TRBJ2-3	few	CASSTQGTSGSPHTSVTQYF
TRBV6-5	TRBJ2-2	NA	CASSYSSGGELFF
TRBV19	TRBJ2-6	NA	CASSIRFCGRNPGANVLTF
TRBV14	TRBJ2-5	NA	CASSQVSPGVGEETQYF
TRBV28	TRBJ2-2	NA	CASSEVGTGELFF
TRBV28	TRBJ1-2	NA	CASSLGRGGGTGYTF
TRBV19	TRBJ1-5	NA	CASSMVRAPQSNQPQHF
TRBV2	TRBJ1-5	NA	CASSEAERVHTSNQPQHF